One T cell receptor beta chain is described in this entry. MiXCR was run by TCRdb on the 5' RACE reads, yielding one entry per CDR3 protein. The data contain about 520,000 distinct CDR3 sequences, less than 25% of them singletons. This entry comes from a study of identical twins. Trimming cost V 1 base and J 8 bases; bases outside gene matches: 6. Germline values: CDR1 SGHTA, CDR2 FQGNSA. CDR3 size: 14 residues. These data also formed part of another study, on T cells expressing NK-cell markers.

This TCR was sampled from a woman aged 18-35 years in good health. What was sequenced was CD4+ T cells sorted from blood. The chain employs TRBV7-2 and TRBJ1-2, with TRBD1 identical over 8 bases. DNA for the CDR3: TGTGCCAGCAGCTTAGTGACAGGGGTTATAGGCTACACCTTC. Protein product: CASSLVTGVIGYTF.